This entry features one T cell receptor beta chain sequence. Antigen specificity is unknown. These data come from a study of glioma-infiltrating T cells. Turning to the study itself: Glioblastomas were WHO grade IV, sampled at first diagnosis; low-grade were grade II.

General study findings and limits: A blood CDR3 motif signature was depleted in highly divergent patients. Only very few CDR3 sequences appeared in both tissue and blood.

Trimming at V came to 1 base and at J to 5 bases, leaving 9 bases not matched to a gene. CDR1 and CDR2 (germline): SGHNT, YYREEE (reference sequence). The CDR3 has 16 residues. Amplification of TCR alpha and beta CDR3 regions from RNA used iRepertoire nested multiplex PCR. One entry per CDR3 protein, called by TCRdb with MiXCR from the multiplex PCR reads. The data contain around 390,000 distinct CDR3 sequences, 41% of them singletons. This chain uses TRBV5-4 with TRBJ1-2; the match to TRBD1 covers 9 bases. The TCR originated in a human donor with low-grade glioma or glioblastoma, undergoing nonglioma brain surgery, or in good health (not recorded which). The source material was glioma tissue, nonneoplastic brain tissue, or PBMCs (not recorded which). CDR3 coding DNA: TGTGCCAGCAGCTTGACCGGGACAGGGAGTAGGTATGGCTACACCTTC. Residues: CASSLTGTGSRYGYTF. The full variable domain, with the rest looked up from reference TRBV5-4 and TRBJ1-2, is ETGVTQSPTHLIKTRGQQVTLRCSSQSGHNTVSWYQQALGQGPQFIFQYYREEENGRGNFPPRFSGLQFPNYSSELNVNALELDDSALYLCASSLTGTGSRYGYTFGSGTRLTVV.